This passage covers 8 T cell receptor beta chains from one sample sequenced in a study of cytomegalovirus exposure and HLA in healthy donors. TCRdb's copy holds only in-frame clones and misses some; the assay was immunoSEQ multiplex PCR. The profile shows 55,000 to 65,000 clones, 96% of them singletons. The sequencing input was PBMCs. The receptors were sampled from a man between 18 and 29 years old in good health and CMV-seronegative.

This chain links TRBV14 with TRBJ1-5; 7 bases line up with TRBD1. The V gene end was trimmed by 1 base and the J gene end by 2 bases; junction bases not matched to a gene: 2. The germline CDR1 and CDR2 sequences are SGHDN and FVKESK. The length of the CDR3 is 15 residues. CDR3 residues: CASSQVGTGNQPQHF. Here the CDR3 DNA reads TGTGCCAGCAGCCAAGTTGGGACAGGCAATCAGCCCCAGCATTTT.

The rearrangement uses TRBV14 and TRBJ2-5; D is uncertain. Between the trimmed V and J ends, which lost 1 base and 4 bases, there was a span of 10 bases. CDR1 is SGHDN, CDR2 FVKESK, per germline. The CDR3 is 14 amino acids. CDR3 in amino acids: CASSQVPGGETQYF. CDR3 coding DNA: TGTGCCAGCAGCCAAGTCCCGGGTGGAGAGACCCAGTACTTC.

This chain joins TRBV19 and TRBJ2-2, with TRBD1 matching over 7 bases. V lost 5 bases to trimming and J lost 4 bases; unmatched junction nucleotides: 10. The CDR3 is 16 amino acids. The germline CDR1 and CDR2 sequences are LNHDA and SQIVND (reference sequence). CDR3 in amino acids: CASSGRNRGRTGELFF. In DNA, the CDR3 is TGTGCCAGTAGTGGCAGAAACAGGGGTCGCACCGGGGAGCTGTTTTTT.

The CDR3 nucleotides are TGTGCCAGCAGCTTGGCCAGGGAAGAGACCCAGTACTTC. Its translation is CASSLAREETQYF. The rearrangement uses TRBV5-4 and TRBJ2-5; TRBD1 might be the D (5 bases). The V end was cut by 0 bases, the J end by 3 bases, with 6 bases between. CDR1 is SGHNT and CDR2 is YYREEE in the germline V gene (reference sequence). This CDR3 spans 13 amino acids. Full variable domain (outside the CDR3, taken from reference TRBV5-4 and TRBJ2-5): ETGVTQSPTHLIKTRGQQVTLRCSSQSGHNTVSWYQQALGQGPQFIFQYYREEENGRGNFPPRFSGLQFPNYSSELNVNALELDDSALYLCASSLAREETQYFGPGTRLLVL.

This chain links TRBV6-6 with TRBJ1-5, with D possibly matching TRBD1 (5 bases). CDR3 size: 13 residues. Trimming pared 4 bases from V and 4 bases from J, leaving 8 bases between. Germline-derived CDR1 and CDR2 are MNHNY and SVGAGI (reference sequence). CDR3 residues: CASSLTENQPQHF. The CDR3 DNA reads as TGTGCCAGCAGTTTGACAGAAAATCAGCCCCAGCATTTT.

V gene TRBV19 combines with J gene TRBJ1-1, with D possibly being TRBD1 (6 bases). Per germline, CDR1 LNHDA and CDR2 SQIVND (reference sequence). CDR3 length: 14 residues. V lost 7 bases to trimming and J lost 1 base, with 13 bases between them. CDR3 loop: CASKGLGANTEAFF. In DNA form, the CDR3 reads TGTGCCAGTAAGGGTCTGGGGGCGAACACTGAAGCTTTCTTT.

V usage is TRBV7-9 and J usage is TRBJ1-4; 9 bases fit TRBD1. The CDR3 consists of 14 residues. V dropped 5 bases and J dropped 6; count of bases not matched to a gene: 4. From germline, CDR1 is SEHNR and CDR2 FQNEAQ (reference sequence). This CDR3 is CASSKGQGYEKLFF. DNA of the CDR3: TGTGCCAGCAGCAAAGGACAGGGGTATGAAAAACTGTTTTTT. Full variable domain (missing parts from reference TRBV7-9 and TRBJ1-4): DTGVSQNPRHKITKRGQNVTFRCDPISEHNRLYWYRQTLGQGPEFLTYFQNEAQLEKSRLLSDRFSAERPKGSFSTLEIQRTEQGDSAMYLCASSKGQGYEKLFFGSGTQLSVL.

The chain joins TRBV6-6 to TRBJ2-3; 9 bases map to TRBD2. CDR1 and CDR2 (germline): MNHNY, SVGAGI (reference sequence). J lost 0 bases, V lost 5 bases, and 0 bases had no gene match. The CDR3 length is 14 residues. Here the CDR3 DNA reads TGTGCCAGCAGTGGGACTAGCAGCACAGATACGCAGTATTTT. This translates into CASSGTSSTDTQYF.